The 17 T cell receptor beta chains presented below share a single source sample, sequenced in a study of blood T cells in healthy people across ages. A second 7 to 11 cycle PCR used barcoded and J-beta primers. TCRdb reanalysed the 5' RACE reads using MiXCR and keeps one entry per CDR3 protein. The sample holds about 670,000 distinct CDR3 sequences; roughly half are singletons and the top ten take 13%. The sequenced sample consisted of blood. The receptors originated from a woman over 75 in good health.

This clonotype was seen at least ten times. CDR3 nucleotide sequence: TGTGCCAGCAGCTTAGAGGCTACAACAGGGACCTACGAGCAGTACTTC. Amino acid sequence: CASSLEATTGTYEQYF. V is TRBV7-2 and J is TRBJ2-7; tentative D call: TRBD1 (6 bases). This CDR3 contains 16 residues. Trimming shortened V by 1 base and J by 2 bases, and 15 bases separated the two germline ends. CDR1 is SGHTA and CDR2 is FQGNSA in the germline V gene.

The rearrangement joins TRBV7-9 to TRBJ2-5, with 9 bases lining up with TRBD1. Trimming cost V 4 bases and J 1 base; bases outside gene matches: 7. Germline V gene data show CDR1 as SEHNR and CDR2 as FQNEAQ (reference sequence). The CDR3 covers 16 residues. This CDR3 is CASSSEGQGTQETQYF. CDR3 DNA: TGTGCCAGCAGCTCGGAGGGACAGGGAACCCAAGAGACCCAGTACTTC.

The chain links TRBV12-3 or TRBV12-4 to TRBJ2-3, with D tentatively TRBD2 (5 bases). With 5 bases removed from V and 5 bases from J, the gap between germline ends came to 11 bases. This CDR3 has 13 residues. The CDR3 protein is CASSRGKEDTQYF. The DNA of the CDR3 is TGTGCCAGCAGTAGAGGGAAAGAAGATACGCAGTATTTT.

Comment on this clonotype: A single base separates this from a much larger clone, so it may be a read error. The chain combines TRBV5-6 with TRBJ1-1; D is ambiguous. The CDR3 contains 12 residues. Per the germline V gene, CDR1 is SGHDT and CDR2 is YYEEEE. The DNA of the CDR3 is TGTGCCAGCAGCTTGGAAGGGTTTGAAACTTTCTTT. Its translation is CASSLEGFETFF.

This clonotype showed up just once. The chain carries TRBV5-6 and TRBJ1-2, with a possible D match to TRBD1 (5 bases). Trimming left V 5 bases short and J 1 base short, with 12 bases between. The CDR3 spans 14 residues. Germline lookup yields CDR1 SGHDT and CDR2 YYEEEE. This CDR3 reads CASRGASNNYGYTF. DNA for the CDR3: TGTGCCAGCAGAGGGGCCAGTAATAACTATGGCTACACCTTC.

A remark on this clonotype: This could be a read error, since a much larger clone is one nucleotide away. The V gene is TRBV29-1, the J gene TRBJ2-2, with D possibly TRBD1 on 6 matching bases. CDR3 length: 14 residues. The germline gives CDR1 SQVTM, CDR2 ANQGSEA. Trimming cost V 8 bases and J 6 bases, with 19 bases left between them. The CDR3 coding sequence is TGCAGCACCACAGGGTGGGGGACCTCCGGGGAGCTGTTTTTT. The encoded protein is CSTTGWGTSGELFF.

V and J are TRBV30 and TRBJ2-5; D possibly corresponds to TRBD1 (6 bases). The CDR3 is 14 amino acids. Germline V gene data show CDR1 as GTSNPN and CDR2 as SVGIG (reference sequence). Deletions cut 0 bases from V and 4 bases from J, with 12 bases between. CDR3 loop: CAWSVSSRGETQYF. CDR3 DNA: TGTGCCTGGAGTGTAAGCTCCAGGGGAGAGACCCAGTACTTC.

Comment on this clonotype: A much larger clone differs from this one at a single base, so this may be a read error. The chain has TRBV9 and TRBJ2-1; the match to TRBD1 covers 7 bases. Trimming cost V 4 bases and J 1 base; bases outside gene matches: 8. The V gene's germline CDR1 is SGDLS and CDR2 YYNGEE. This CDR3 contains 16 residues. The CDR3, as DNA: TGTGCCAGCAGCAGAGGGGGCGGGCCTTCCTACAATGAGCAGTTCTTC. This gives the protein CASSRGGGPSYNEQFF.

The V call is TRBV14, the J call TRBJ2-6; D unclear. Germline CDR1 SGHDN, CDR2 FVKESK. V was trimmed by 3 bases and J by 1 base, leaving 4 bases between them. CDR3 length: 14 amino acids. CDR3 nucleotides: TGTGCCAGCAGCCACTTATCTGGGGCCAACGTCCTGACTTTC. This sequence encodes CASSHLSGANVLTF. Full variable domain (outside the CDR3, taken from reference TRBV14 and TRBJ2-6): EAGVTQFPSHSVIEKGQTVTLRCDPISGHDNLYWYRRVMGKEIKFLLHFVKESKQDESGMPNNRFLAERTGGTYSTLKVQPAELEDSGVYFCASSHLSGANVLTFGAGSRLTVL.

V and J are TRBV29-1 and TRBJ2-1; 12 bases are shared with TRBD2. The germline V gene has CDR1 SQVTM and CDR2 ANQGSEA. The CDR3 extends over 17 amino acids. Trimming removed 3 bases from V and 5 bases from J; junction bases left unmatched: 11. The CDR3 sequence is CSVDSVRLAGGNNEQFF. CDR3 DNA: TGCAGCGTTGACTCGGTGCGTCTAGCGGGGGGGAACAATGAGCAGTTCTTC.

Of note for this clonotype: A clone one base away is much larger, so this may be a read error. The rearrangement links TRBV12-3 or TRBV12-4 to TRBJ2-3; TRBD2 matches 8 bases. V shed 3 bases and J 3 bases; nucleotides not matched to a gene: 5. This CDR3 spans 15 amino acids. CDR3 DNA sequence: TGTGCCAGCAGTTTTAGCGGGGTTAGAACAGATACGCAGTATTTT. Its protein product is CASSFSGVRTDTQYF.

Written as DNA, the CDR3 is TGTGCCAGCAGCGTAGTCAGGGTGAGGATCGATCAGCCCCAGCATTTT. Its translation: CASSVVRVRIDQPQHF. The chain uses TRBV9 and TRBJ1-5; maybe TRBD1 (5 bases). The V end was cut by 0 bases, the J end by 5 bases, with 15 bases between. The germline V gene has CDR1 SGDLS and CDR2 YYNGEE. This CDR3 is built from 16 residues.

The chain has TRBV7-3 and TRBJ2-2; D remains unclear. Germline V CDR1 and CDR2: SGHTA, FQGTGA. CDR3 length: 16 residues. The germline V and J ends were trimmed by 5 bases and 1 base, with 14 bases remaining between them. CDR3 in amino acids: CASSTSRTENTGELFF. The CDR3, as DNA: TGTGCCAGCAGCACCAGCCGGACCGAGAACACCGGGGAGCTGTTTTTT.

The chain links TRBV18 to TRBJ2-7; perhaps TRBD2 as D (5 bases). The V and J ends lost 3 bases and 2 bases respectively, with 8 bases between them. The germline CDR1 and CDR2 sequences are KGHSH and LQKENI. This CDR3 has 13 residues. The CDR3 loop is CASSPGEPYEQYF. CDR3 sequence (DNA): TGTGCCAGCTCACCGGGAGAACCCTACGAGCAGTACTTC.

This clonotype showed up just a few times. This sequence joins TRBV5-1 and TRBJ1-1, with D possibly TRBD1 on 6 matching bases. V gave up 4 bases and J gave up 7 bases, with 17 bases separating them. The CDR3 is 14 residues long. The V gene's germline CDR1 is SGHRS and CDR2 YFSETQ. The CDR3 loop is CASSTTGGLGEAFF. In nucleotides, the CDR3 is TGCGCCAGCAGCACCACGGGGGGCCTGGGTGAAGCTTTCTTT. The whole variable domain, remainder taken from reference TRBV5-1 and TRBJ1-1, is KAGVTQTPRYLIKTRGQQVTLSCSPISGHRSVSWYQQTPGQGLQFLFEYFSETQRNKGNFPGRFSGRQFSNSRSEMNVSTLELGDSALYLCASSTTGGLGEAFFGQGTRLTVV.

As concerns this clonotype: This may stem from a read error, because a much larger clone lies one nucleotide away. V is TRBV5-1 and J is TRBJ2-3; D is undetermined. The CDR3 has 13 residues. Trimming left V 7 bases short and J 6 bases short, with 15 bases between. CDR1 is SGHRS, CDR2 YFSETQ, per germline. The CDR3, as DNA: TGCGCCAGCGGCACCTATGCCCGGGATACGCAGTATTTT. Protein: CASGTYARDTQYF.

This clonotype was observed a handful of times. This sequence joins TRBV19 and TRBJ2-1; TRBD1 is a possible D gene (7 bases). V was shortened by 2 bases and J by 4 bases, with 12 bases between the two germline ends. The CDR3 is made up of 15 amino acids. Germline V gene sequence: CDR1 LNHDA, CDR2 SQIVND (reference sequence). DNA of the CDR3: TGTGCCAGTAGTATAAGACAGGGAGGTTACAATGAGCAGTTCTTC. This codes for CASSIRQGGYNEQFF.